This T cell receptor (beta chain) was profiled in a study of spatial heterogeneity in lung cancer. General study findings and limits: Counts of expanded intratumoral alpha and beta TCRs tracked tumor mutation counts.

All TCR cDNA molecules were individually tagged with a unique molecular identifier. MiXCR, run by TCRdb on the 5' RACE reads, gives a single entry per CDR3 protein. Here the sample spans 890 or so distinct CDR3 sequences, roughly two fifths being singletons. As for this clonotype: What it recognizes is unknown.

Described time point: sample taken at primary tumor resection. Trimming left V 5 bases short and J 3 bases short, with 10 bases between. Germline V gene lookup returns CDR1 MNHEY and CDR2 SMNVEV (reference sequence). The CDR3 sequence is 13 residues long. The sample here was lung tumor tissue, taken at surgery. V is TRBV27 and J is TRBJ1-1; possible D gene TRBD1, 5 bases. The sequence was collected from a female donor with early-stage non-small cell lung cancer. CDR3 residues: CASSIRQYTEAFF. CDR3 DNA sequence: TGTGCCAGCAGTATCCGACAGTACACTGAAGCTTTCTTT.